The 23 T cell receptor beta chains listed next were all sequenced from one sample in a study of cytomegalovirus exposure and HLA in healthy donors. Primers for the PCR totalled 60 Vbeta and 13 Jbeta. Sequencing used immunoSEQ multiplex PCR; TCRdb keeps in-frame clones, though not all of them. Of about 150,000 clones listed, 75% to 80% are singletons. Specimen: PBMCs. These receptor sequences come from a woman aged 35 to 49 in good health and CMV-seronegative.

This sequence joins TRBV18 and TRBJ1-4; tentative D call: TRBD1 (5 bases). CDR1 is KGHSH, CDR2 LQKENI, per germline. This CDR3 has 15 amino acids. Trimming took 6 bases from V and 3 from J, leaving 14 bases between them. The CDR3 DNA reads TGTGCCAGCTCCCCTTTGGGGGGATCTAATGAAAAACTGTTTTTT. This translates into CASSPLGGSNEKLFF.

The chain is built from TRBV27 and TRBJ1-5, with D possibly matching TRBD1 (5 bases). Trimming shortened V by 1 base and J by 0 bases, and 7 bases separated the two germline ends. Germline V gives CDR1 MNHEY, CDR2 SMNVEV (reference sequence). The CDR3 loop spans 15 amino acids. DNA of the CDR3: TGTGCCAGCAGTTTATGGGGGGATAGCAATCAGCCCCAGCATTTT. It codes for CASSLWGDSNQPQHF.

The CDR3 sequence is CASSLNGDSGNTIYF. The CDR3 DNA follows: TGTGCCAGCAGTTTAAACGGGGACTCTGGAAACACCATATATTTT. The rearrangement uses TRBV27 and TRBJ1-3, with D hard to call. Trimming cost V 2 bases and J 0 bases, with 8 bases left between them. In germline, CDR1 is MNHEY, CDR2 SMNVEV (reference sequence). The CDR3 covers 15 residues.

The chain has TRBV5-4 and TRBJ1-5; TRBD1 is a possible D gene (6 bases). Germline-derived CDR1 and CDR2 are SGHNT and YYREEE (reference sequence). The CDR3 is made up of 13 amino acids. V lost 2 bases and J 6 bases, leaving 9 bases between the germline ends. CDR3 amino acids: CASSLQGSQPQHF. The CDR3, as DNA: TGTGCCAGCAGCTTACAGGGCAGTCAGCCCCAGCATTTT.

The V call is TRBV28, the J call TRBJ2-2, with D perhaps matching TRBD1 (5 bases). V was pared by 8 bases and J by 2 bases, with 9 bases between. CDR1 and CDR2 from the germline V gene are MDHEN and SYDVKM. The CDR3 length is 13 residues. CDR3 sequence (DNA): TGTGCCAGCTTTGACAGCAACACCGGGGAGCTGTTTTTT. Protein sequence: CASFDSNTGELFF.

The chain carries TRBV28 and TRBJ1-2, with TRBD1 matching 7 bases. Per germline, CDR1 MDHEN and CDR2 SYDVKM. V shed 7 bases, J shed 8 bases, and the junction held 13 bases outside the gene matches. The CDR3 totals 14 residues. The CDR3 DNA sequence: TGTGCCAGCACCACCGGGACAGCTATGGTGGGCTACACCTTC. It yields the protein CASTTGTAMVGYTF.

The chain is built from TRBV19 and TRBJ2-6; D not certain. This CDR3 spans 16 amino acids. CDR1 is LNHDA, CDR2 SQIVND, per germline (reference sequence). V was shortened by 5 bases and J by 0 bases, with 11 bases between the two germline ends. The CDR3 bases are TGTGCCAGTAGTCCCCGACAAATCTCTGGGGCCAACGTCCTGACTTTC. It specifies CASSPRQISGANVLTF.

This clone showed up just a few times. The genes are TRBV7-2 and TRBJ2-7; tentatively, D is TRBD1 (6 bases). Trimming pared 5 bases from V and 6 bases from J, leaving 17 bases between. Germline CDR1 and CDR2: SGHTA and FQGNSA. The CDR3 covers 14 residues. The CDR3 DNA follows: TGTGCCAGCAGCCTTCAGTGGGGGCCCGGCGAGCAGTACTTC. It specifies CASSLQWGPGEQYF.

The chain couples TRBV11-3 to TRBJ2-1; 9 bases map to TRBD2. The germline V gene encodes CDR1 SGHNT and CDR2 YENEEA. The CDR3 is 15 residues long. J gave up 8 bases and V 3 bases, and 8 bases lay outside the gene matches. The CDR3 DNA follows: TGTGCCAGCAGCTTCGGCGGCGGGGGGGCCTATGAGCAGTTCTTC. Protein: CASSFGGGGAYEQFF.

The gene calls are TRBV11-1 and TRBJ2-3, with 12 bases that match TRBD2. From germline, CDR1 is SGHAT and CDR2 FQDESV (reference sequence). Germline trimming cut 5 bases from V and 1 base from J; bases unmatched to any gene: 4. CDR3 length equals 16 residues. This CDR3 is CASSPRTSGGTDTQYF. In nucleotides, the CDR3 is TGTGCCAGCAGCCCCAGGACTAGCGGGGGCACAGATACGCAGTATTTT.

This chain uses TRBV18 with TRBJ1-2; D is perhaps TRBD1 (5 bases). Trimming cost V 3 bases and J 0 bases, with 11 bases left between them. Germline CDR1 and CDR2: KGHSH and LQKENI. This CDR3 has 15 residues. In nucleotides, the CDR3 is TGTGCCAGCTCACCGCAGGACACCCCTAACTATGGCTACACCTTC. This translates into CASSPQDTPNYGYTF.

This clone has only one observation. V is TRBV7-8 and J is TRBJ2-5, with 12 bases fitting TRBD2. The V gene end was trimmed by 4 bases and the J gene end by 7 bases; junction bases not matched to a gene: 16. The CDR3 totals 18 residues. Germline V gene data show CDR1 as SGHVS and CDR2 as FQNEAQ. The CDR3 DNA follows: TGTGCCAGCAGCTCACAATTACCTAGCGGGGGGGCCAAAGCGACCCAGTACTTC. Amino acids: CASSSQLPSGGAKATQYF.

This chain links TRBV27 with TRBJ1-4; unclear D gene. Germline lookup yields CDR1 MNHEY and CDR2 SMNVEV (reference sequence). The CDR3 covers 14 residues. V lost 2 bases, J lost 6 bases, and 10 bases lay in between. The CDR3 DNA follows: TGTGCCAGCAGTTTAGAGAGGGCTGATGAAAAACTGTTTTTT. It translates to CASSLERADEKLFF.

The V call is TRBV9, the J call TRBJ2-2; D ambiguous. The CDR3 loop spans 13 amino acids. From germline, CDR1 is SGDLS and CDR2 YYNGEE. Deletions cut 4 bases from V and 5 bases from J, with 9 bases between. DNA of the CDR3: TGTGCCAGCAGCCGCGGAAGTACCGGGGAGCTGTTTTTT. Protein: CASSRGSTGELFF.

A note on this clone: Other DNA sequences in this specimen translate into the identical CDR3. CDR3 nucleotides: TGTGCCAGCTCGTCACAGGGGAGCAATCAGCCCCAGCATTTT. The encoded protein is CASSSQGSNQPQHF. This chain links TRBV18 with TRBJ1-5, with 7 bases matching TRBD1. From germline, CDR1 is KGHSH and CDR2 LQKENI. The CDR3 runs 14 residues. The V and J ends lost 6 bases and 1 base, in that order; junction bases with no gene match: 3.

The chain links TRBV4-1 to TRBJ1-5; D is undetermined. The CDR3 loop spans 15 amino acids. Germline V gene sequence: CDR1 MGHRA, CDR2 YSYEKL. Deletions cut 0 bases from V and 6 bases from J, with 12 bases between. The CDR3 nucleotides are TGCGCCAGCAGCCAAGACCCCGGGTTGGGTCAGCCCCAGCATTTT. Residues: CASSQDPGLGQPQHF.

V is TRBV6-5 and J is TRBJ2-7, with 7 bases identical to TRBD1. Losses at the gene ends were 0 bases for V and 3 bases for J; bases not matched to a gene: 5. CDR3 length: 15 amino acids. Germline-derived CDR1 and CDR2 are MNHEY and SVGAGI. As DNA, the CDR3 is TGTGCCAGCAGTTACTCGAACAGGGGACACTACGAGCAGTACTTC. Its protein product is CASSYSNRGHYEQYF.

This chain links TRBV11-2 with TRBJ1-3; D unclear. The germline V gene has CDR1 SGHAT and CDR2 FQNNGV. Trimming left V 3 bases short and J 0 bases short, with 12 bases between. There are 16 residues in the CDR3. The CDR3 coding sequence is TGTGCCAGCAGCTTCAGCGTTTCGAGCTCTGGAAACACCATATATTTT. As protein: CASSFSVSSSGNTIYF.

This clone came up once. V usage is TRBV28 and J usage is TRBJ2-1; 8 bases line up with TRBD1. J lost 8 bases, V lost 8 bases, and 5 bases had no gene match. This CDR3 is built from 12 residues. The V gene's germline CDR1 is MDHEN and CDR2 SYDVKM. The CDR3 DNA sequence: TGTGCCAGCTCCGAACAGGGGGATGAGCAGTTCTTC. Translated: CASSEQGDEQFF. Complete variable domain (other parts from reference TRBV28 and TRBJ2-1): DVKVTQSSRYLVKRTGEKVFLECVQDMDHENMFWYRQDPGLGLRLIYFSYDVKMKEKGDIPEGYSVSREKKERFSLILESASTNQTSMYLCASSEQGDEQFFGPGTRLTVL.

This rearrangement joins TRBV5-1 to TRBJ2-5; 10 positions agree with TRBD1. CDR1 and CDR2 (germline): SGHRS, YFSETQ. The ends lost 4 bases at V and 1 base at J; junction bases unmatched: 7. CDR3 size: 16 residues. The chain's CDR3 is CASSSGTGAIQETQYF. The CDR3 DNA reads TGCGCCAGCAGCAGCGGGACAGGGGCTATCCAAGAGACCCAGTACTTC. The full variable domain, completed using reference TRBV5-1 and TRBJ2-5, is KAGVTQTPRYLIKTRGQQVTLSCSPISGHRSVSWYQQTPGQGLQFLFEYFSETQRNKGNFPGRFSGRQFSNSRSEMNVSTLELGDSALYLCASSSGTGAIQETQYFGPGTRLLVL.

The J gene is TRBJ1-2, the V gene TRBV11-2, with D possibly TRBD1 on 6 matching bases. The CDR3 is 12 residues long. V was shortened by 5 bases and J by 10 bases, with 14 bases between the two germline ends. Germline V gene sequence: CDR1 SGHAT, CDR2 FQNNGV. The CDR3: CASSPGGGDYTF. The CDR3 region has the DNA TGTGCCAGCAGCCCAGGCGGGGGCGACTACACCTTC.

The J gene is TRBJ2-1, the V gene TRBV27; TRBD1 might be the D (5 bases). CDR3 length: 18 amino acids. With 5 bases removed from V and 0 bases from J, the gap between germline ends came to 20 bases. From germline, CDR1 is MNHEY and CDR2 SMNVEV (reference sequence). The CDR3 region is CASSETPWGFPSYNEQFF. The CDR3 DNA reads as TGTGCCAGCAGTGAAACCCCCTGGGGCTTCCCCTCCTACAATGAGCAGTTCTTC.

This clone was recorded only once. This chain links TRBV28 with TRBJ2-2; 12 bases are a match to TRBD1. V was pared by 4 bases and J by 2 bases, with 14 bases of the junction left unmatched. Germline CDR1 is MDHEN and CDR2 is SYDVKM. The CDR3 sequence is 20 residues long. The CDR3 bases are TGTGCCAGCAGTTGGTGGAGGGGACCGGGACAGGGGGCAAACACCGGGGAGCTGTTTTTT. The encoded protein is CASSWWRGPGQGANTGELFF.